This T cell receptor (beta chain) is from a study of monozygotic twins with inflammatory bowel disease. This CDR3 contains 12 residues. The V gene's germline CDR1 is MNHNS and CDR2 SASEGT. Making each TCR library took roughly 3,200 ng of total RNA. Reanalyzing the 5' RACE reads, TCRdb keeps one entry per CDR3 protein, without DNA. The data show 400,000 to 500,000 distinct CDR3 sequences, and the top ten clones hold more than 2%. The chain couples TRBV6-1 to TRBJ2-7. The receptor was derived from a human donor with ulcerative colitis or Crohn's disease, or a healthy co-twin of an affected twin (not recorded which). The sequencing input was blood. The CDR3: CASTGYTYEQYF.